Below, one T cell receptor (beta chain) is given with its context. Its antigen remains unknown. Unique molecular identifiers (one per individual cDNA molecule) were attached. Using its own MiXCR run on the 5' RACE reads, TCRdb lists one record per CDR3 protein. Here the sample spans 50,000 to 60,000 distinct CDR3 sequences, under 8.5% being singletons. The data derive from a study of early T cells in non-severe SARS-CoV-2 infection. Background on the study: The input, bulk RNA from unsorted whole blood, was sequenced, and chains were unpaired.

This CDR3 comprises 11 residues. Trimming stripped 4 bases from V and 7 bases from J, with 9 bases between. CDR1 is SGHNT and CDR2 is YYREEE in the germline V gene (reference sequence). Findings and limits, study-wide: Matching against VDJdb likely underestimated virus-specific expansions, favoring anti-spike CD8.

The sequence was obtained from an adult who was a healthcare worker with PCR-confirmed SARS-CoV-2 infection or an uninfected control (not recorded which). The chain recombines TRBV5-4 with TRBJ2-7, with D unresolved. The specimen comprised whole blood, sampled at baseline. The CDR3 region is CASSLATEQYF. CDR3 bases: TGTGCCAGCAGCCTTGCAACAGAGCAGTACTTC.